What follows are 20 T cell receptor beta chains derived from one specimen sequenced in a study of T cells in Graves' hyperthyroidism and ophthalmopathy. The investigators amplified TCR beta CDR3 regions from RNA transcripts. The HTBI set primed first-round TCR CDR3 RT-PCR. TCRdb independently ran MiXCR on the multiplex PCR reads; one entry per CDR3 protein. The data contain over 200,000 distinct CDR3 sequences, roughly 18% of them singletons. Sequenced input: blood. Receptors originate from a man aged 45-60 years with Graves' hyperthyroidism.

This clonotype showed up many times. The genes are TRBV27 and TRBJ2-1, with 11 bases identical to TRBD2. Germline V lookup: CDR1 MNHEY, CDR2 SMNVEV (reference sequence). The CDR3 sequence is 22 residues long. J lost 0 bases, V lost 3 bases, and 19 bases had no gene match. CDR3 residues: CASSLTLSRFLAGGLSYNEQFF. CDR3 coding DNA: TGTGCCAGCAGTTTGACCCTTAGTCGGTTCCTAGCGGGAGGCCTCTCCTACAATGAGCAGTTCTTC.

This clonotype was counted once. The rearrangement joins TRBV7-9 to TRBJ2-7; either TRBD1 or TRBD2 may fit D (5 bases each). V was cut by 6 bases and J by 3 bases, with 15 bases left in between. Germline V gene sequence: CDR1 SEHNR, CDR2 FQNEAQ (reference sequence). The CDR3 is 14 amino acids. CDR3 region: CASRTRGRSYEQYF. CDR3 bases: TGTGCCAGCAGGACCCGGGGCCGAAGCTACGAGCAGTACTTC.

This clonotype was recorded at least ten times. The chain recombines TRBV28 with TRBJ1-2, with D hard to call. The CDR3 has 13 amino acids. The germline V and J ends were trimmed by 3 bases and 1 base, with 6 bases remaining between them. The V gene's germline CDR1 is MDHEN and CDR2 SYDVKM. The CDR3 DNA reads TGTGCCAGCAGTTTTCGACATAACTATGGCTACACCTTC. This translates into CASSFRHNYGYTF.

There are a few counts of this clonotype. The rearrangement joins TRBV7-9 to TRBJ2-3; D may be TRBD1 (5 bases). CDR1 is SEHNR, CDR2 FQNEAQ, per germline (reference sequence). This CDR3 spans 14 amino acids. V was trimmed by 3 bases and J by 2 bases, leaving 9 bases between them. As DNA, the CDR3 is TGTGCCAGCAGCTTCCAGGACATCACAGATACGCAGTATTTT. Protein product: CASSFQDITDTQYF.

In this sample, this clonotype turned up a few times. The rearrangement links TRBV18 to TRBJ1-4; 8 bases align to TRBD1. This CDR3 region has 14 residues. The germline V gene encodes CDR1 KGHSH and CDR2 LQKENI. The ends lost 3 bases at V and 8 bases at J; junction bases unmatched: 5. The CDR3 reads CASSPGTGREKLFF. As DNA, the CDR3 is TGTGCCAGCTCACCCGGGACAGGAAGGGAAAAACTGTTTTTT.

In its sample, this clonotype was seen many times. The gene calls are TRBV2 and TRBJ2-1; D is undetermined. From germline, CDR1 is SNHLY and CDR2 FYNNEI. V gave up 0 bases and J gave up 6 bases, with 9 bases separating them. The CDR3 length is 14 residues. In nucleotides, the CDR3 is TGTGCCAGCAGTGAAGCGCTTCTGGCCAATGAGCAGTTCTTC. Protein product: CASSEALLANEQFF.

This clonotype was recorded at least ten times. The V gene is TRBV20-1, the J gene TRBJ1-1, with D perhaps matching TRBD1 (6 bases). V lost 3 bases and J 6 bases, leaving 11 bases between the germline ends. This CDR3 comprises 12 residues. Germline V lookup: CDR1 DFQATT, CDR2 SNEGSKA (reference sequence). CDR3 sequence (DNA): TGCAGTGCTAGGAACAGGGAGGCTGAAGCTTTCTTT. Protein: CSARNREAEAFF.

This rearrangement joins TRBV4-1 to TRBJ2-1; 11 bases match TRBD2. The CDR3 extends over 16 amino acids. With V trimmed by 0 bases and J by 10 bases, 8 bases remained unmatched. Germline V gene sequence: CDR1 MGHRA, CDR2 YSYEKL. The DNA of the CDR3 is TGCGCCAGCAGCCAAGATTCACTAGCGGGAGTTCGGGAGCAGTTCTTC. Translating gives CASSQDSLAGVREQFF.

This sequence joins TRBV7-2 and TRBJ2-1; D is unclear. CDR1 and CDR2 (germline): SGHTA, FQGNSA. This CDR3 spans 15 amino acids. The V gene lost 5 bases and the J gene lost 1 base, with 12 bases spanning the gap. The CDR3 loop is CASSPGRGSYNEQFF. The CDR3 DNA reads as TGTGCCAGCAGCCCCGGTCGTGGTTCCTACAATGAGCAGTTCTTC. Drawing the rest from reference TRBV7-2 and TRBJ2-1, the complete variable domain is GAGVSQSPSNKVTEKGKDVELRCDPISGHTALYWYRQSLGQGLEFLIYFQGNSAPDKSGLPSDRFSAERTGGSVSTLTIQRTQQEDSAVYLCASSPGRGSYNEQFFGPGTRLTVL.

CDR3 region: CASSSGIGSGELFF. CDR3 sequence (DNA): TGTGCCAGCAGTTCTGGGATAGGGTCCGGGGAGCTGTTTTTT. The gene calls are TRBV2 and TRBJ2-2, with no clear D. CDR3 length equals 14 residues. The V end was cut by 5 bases, the J end by 6 bases, with 13 bases between. In germline, CDR1 is SNHLY, CDR2 FYNNEI.

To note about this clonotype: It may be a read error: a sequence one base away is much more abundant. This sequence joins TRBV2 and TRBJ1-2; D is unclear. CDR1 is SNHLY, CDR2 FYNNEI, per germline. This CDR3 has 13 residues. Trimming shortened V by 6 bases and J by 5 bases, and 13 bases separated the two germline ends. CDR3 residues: CASSARSRYGYTF. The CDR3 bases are TGTGCCAGCAGCGCCAGGAGTAGGTATGGCTACACCTTC.

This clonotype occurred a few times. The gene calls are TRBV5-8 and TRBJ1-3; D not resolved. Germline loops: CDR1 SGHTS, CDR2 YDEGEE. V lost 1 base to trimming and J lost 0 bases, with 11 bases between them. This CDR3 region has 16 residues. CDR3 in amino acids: CASSLFGRNSGNTIYF. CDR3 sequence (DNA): TGTGCCAGCAGCTTGTTCGGCAGAAACTCTGGAAACACCATATATTTT.

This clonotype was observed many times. The CDR3 protein is CASSSEHTFSSYEQYF. Written as DNA, the CDR3 is TGTGCCAGCAGCTCGGAGCACACCTTTTCCTCCTACGAGCAGTACTTC. The chain is built from TRBV7-9 and TRBJ2-7; no definite D call. Trimming removed 4 bases at V and 0 bases at J, with 16 bases between. The CDR3 runs to 16 residues. Germline CDR1 and CDR2: SEHNR and FQNEAQ (reference sequence). The full variable domain, with the rest looked up from reference TRBV7-9 and TRBJ2-7, is DTGVSQNPRHKITKRGQNVTFRCDPISEHNRLYWYRQTLGQGPEFLTYFQNEAQLEKSRLLSDRFSAERPKGSFSTLEIQRTEQGDSAMYLCASSSEHTFSSYEQYFGPGTRLTVT.

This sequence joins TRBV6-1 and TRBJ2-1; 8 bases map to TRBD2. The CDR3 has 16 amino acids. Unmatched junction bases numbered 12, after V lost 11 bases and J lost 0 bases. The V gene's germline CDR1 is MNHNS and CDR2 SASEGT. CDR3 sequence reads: CAVKAGVPSSYNEQFF. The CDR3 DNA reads TGTGCCGTGAAAGCGGGAGTTCCTAGCTCCTACAATGAGCAGTTCTTC.

This CDR3 is CSVDREETQYF. DNA for the CDR3: TGCAGTGTTGACAGGGAAGAGACCCAGTACTTC. The J gene is TRBJ2-5, the V gene TRBV20-1; 7 bases line up with TRBD1. There are 11 residues in the CDR3. V lost 7 bases and J lost 3; bases outside the gene matches: 2. Germline V gives CDR1 DFQATT, CDR2 SNEGSKA (reference sequence).

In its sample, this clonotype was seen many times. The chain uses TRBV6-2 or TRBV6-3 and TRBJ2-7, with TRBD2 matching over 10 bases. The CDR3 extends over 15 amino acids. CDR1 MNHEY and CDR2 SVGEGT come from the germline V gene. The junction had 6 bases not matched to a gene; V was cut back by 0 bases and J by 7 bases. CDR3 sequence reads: CASSYSSSGGSEQYF. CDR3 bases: TGTGCCAGCAGTTACTCGTCTAGCGGGGGTTCGGAGCAGTACTTC.

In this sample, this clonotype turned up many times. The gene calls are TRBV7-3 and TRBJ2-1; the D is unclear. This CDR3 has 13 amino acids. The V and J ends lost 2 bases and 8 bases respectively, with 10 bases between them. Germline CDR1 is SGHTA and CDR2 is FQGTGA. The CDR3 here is CASSLYTDYEQFF. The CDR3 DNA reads TGTGCCAGCAGCTTATATACAGACTATGAGCAGTTCTTC.

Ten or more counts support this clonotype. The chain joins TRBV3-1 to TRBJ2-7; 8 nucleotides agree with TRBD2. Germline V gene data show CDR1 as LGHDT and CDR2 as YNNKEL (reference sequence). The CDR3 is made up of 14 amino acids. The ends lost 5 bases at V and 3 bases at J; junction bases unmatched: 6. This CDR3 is CASSSRTSGYEQYF. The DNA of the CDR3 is TGTGCCAGCAGCTCGAGAACTAGCGGCTACGAGCAGTACTTC.

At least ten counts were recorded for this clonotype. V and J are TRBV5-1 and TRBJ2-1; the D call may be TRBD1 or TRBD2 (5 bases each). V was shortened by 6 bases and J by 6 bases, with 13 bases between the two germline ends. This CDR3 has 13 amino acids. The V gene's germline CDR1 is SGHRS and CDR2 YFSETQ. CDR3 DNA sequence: TGCGCCAGCATTGACTTGGGGACCAATGAGCAGTTCTTC. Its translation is CASIDLGTNEQFF.

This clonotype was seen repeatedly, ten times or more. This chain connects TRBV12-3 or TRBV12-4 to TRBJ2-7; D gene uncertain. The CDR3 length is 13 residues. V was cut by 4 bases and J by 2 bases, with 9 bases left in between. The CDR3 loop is CASSSTATYEQYF. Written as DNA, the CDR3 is TGTGCCAGCAGTTCGACGGCAACCTACGAGCAGTACTTC.